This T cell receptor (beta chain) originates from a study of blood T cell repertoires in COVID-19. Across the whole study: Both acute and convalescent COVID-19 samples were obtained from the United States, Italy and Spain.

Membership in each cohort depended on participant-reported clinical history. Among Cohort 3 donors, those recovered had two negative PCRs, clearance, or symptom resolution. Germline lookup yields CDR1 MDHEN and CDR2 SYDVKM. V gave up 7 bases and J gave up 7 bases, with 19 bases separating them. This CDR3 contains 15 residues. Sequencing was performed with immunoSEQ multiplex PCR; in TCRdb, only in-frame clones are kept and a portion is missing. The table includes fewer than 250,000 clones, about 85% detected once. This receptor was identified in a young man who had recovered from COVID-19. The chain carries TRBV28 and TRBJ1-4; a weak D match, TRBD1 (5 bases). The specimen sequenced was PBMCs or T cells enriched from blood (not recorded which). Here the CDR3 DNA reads TGTGCCAGCAAGTTTAGTGGGGCTAGACGTGAAAAACTGTTTTTT. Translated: CASKFSGARREKLFF. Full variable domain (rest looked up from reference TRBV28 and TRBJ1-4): DVKVTQSSRYLVKRTGEKVFLECVQDMDHENMFWYRQDPGLGLRLIYFSYDVKMKEKGDIPEGYSVSREKKERFSLILESASTNQTSMYLCASKFSGARREKLFFGSGTQLSVL.